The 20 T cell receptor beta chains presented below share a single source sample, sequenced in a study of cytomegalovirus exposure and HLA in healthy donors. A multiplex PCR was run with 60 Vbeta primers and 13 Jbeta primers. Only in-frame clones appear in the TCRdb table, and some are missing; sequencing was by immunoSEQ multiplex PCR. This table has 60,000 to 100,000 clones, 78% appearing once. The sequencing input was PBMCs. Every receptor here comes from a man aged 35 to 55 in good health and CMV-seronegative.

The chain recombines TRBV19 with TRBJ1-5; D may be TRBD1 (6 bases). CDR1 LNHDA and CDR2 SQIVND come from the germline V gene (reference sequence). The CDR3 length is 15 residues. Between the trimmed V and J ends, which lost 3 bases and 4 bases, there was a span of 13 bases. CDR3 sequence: CASSITGQNNQPQHF. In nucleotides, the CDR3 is TGTGCCAGTAGTATCACCGGACAGAATAATCAGCCCCAGCATTTT.

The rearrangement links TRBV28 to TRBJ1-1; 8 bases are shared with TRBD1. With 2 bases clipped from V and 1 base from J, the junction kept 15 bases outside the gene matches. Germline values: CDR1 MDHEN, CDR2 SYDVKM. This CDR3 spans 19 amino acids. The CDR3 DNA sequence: TGTGCCAGCAGTTTAGGGTACAGGGGGGTGAGGAGGGGGAACACTGAAGCTTTCTTT. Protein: CASSLGYRGVRRGNTEAFF.

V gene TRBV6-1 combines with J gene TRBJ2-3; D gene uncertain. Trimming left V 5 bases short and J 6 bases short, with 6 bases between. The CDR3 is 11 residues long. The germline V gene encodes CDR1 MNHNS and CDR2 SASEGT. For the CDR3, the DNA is TGTGCCAGCAGTCGGTCGGATACGCAGTATTTT. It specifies CASSRSDTQYF.

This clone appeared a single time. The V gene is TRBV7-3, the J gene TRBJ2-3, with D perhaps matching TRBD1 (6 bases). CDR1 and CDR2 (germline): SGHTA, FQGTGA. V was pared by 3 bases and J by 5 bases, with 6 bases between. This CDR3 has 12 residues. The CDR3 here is CASSFRGDTQYF. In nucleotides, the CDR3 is TGTGCCAGCAGCTTCAGGGGAGATACGCAGTATTTT.

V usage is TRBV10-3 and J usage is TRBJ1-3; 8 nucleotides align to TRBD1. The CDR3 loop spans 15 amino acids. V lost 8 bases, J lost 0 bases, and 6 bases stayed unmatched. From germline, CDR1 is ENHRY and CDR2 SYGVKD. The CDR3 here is CAIGTGGSSGNTIYF. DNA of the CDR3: TGTGCCATCGGAACAGGGGGGAGCTCTGGAAACACCATATATTTT.

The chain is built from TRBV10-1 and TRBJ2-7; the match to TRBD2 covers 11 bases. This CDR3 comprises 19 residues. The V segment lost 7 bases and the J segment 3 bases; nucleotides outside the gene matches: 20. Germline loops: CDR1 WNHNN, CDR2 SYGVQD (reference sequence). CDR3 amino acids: CASTPRVAGGPSTNYEQYF. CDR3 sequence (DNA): TGCGCCAGCACTCCCCGAGTAGCGGGAGGGCCCTCAACTAACTACGAGCAGTACTTC.

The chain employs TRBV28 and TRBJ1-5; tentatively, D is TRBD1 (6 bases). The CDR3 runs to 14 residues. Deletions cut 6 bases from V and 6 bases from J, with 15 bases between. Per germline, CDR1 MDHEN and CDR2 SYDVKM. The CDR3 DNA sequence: TGTGCCAGCAGGAATACAGGGCTCGCTCAGCCCCAGCATTTT. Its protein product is CASRNTGLAQPQHF.

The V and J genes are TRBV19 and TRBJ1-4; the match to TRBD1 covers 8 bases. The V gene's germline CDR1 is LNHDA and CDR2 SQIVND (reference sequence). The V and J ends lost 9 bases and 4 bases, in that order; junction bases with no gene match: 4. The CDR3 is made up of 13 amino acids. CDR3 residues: CASGTGNNEKLFF. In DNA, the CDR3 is TGTGCCAGCGGGACAGGCAATAATGAAAAACTGTTTTTT. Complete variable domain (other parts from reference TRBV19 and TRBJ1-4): DGGITQSPKYLFRKEGQNVTLSCEQNLNHDAMYWYRQDPGQGLRLIYYSQIVNDFQKGDIAEGYSVSREKKESFPLTVTSAQKNPTAFYLCASGTGNNEKLFFGSGTQLSVL.

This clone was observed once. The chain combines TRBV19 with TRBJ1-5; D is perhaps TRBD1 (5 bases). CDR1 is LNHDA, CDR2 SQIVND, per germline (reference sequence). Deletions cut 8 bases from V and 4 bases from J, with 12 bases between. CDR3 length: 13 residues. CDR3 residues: CASALRGNQPQHF. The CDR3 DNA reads TGTGCCAGTGCTTTAAGGGGTAATCAGCCCCAGCATTTT.

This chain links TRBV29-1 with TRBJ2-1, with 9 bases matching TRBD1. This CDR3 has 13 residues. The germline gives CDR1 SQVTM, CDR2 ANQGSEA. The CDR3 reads CSGLGQGYNEQFF. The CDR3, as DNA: TGCAGTGGGCTGGGACAGGGCTACAATGAGCAGTTCTTC.

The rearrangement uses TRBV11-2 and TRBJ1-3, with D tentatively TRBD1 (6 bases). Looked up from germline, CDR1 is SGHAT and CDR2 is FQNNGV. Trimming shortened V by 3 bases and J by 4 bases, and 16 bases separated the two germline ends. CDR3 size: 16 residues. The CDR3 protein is CASSFQQGQRGNTIYF. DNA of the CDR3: TGTGCCAGCAGCTTTCAACAGGGTCAAAGAGGAAACACCATATATTTT.

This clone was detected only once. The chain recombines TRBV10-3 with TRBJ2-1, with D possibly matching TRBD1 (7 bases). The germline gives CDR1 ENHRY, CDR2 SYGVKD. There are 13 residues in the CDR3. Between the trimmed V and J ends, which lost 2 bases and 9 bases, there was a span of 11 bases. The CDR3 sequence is CAISEGQGGEQFF. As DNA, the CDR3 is TGTGCCATCAGTGAGGGGCAGGGGGGTGAGCAGTTCTTC.

CDR3: CASSAWDRQIYGYTF. DNA for the CDR3: TGTGCCAGCAGCGCCTGGGACAGACAAATCTATGGCTACACCTTC. The V gene is TRBV13, the J gene TRBJ1-2; the match to TRBD1 covers 7 bases. V lost 5 bases, J lost 4 bases, and 10 bases stayed unmatched. This CDR3 spans 15 amino acids. Germline V CDR1 and CDR2: PRHDT, FYEKMQ (reference sequence).

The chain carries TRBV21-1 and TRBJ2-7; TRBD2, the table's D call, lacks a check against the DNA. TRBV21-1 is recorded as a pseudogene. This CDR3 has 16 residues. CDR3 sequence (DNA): TGTGCCAGCAGCGAGGGTCGATCAAGAACCGGGTACGAGCAGTACTTC. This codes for CASSEGRSRTGYEQYF.

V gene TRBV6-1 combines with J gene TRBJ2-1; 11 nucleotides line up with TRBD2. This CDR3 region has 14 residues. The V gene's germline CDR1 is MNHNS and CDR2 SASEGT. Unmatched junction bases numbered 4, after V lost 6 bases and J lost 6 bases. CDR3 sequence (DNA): TGTGCCAGCAGAGGGACTAGCGGCATCAATGAGCAGTTCTTC. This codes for CASRGTSGINEQFF.

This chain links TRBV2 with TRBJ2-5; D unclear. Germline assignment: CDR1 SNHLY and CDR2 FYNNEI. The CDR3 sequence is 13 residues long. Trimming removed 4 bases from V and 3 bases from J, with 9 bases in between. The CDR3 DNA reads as TGTGCCAGCAGTGCAGGTATTAAAGAGACCCAGTACTTC. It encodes CASSAGIKETQYF.

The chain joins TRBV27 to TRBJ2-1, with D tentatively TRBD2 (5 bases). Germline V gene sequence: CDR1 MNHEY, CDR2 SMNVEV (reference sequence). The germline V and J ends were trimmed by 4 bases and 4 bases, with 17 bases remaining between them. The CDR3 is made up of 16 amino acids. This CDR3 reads CASSSLSGGVYNEQFF. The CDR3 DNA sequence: TGTGCCAGCAGTTCCCTCAGCGGAGGCGTTTACAATGAGCAGTTCTTC.

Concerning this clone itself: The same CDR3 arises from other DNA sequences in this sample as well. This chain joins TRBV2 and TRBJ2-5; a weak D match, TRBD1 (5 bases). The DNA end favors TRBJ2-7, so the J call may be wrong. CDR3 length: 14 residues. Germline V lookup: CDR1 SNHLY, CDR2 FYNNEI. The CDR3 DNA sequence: TGTGCCAGCAGGAAACAAGGGGCAGGCGACGAGCAGTACTTC. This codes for CASRKQGAGDEQYF.

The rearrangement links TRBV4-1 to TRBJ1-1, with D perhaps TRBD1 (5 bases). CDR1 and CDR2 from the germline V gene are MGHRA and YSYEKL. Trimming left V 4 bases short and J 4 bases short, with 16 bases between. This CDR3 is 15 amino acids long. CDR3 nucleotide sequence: TGCGCCAGCAGCCGAGCTGCAGGGCTGATCACTGAAGCTTTCTTT. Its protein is CASSRAAGLITEAFF.

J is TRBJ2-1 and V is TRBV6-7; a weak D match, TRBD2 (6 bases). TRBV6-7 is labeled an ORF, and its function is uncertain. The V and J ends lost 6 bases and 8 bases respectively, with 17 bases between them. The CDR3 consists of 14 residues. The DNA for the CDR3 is TGTGCCAGCAGGAGGGACTCCACCGGGGATGAGCAGTTCTTC. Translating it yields CASRRDSTGDEQFF.